A single sample is the source of the 25 T cell receptor beta chains below, sequenced in a study of shared clonotypes between healthy human individuals. Generated by immunoSEQ multiplex PCR, the TCRdb table keeps only in-frame clones and is missing some. The sample has approximately 700,000 clones; less than 80% are singletons. What was sequenced was memory CD4+ T cells sorted from blood. Subset noted: CD45RA-negative fraction. The receptors shown here come from a woman in her 30s in good health.

The chain combines TRBV25-1 with TRBJ2-1, with 7 bases identical to TRBD1. Germline-derived CDR1 and CDR2 are MGHDK and SYGVNS. CDR3 size: 18 residues. Germline trimming cut 3 bases from V and 2 bases from J; bases unmatched to any gene: 13. The CDR3 loop reads CASSDSPPRQGTYNEQFF. In DNA form, the CDR3 reads TGTGCCAGCAGTGATTCCCCACCGCGACAGGGAACCTACAATGAGCAGTTCTTC.

This rearrangement joins TRBV7-8 to TRBJ1-5; possible D gene TRBD1, 5 bases. Trimming cost V 5 bases and J 7 bases, with 18 bases left between them. The CDR3 covers 15 residues. Germline loops: CDR1 SGHVS, CDR2 FQNEAQ. Here the CDR3 DNA reads TGTGCCAGCAGCCTCGGGGCGGACCCCCGGCAGCCCCAGCATTTT. Protein sequence: CASSLGADPRQPQHF.

This clone was seen more than once but under ten times. V and J are TRBV11-3 and TRBJ1-5, with D uncertain. The V end lost 4 bases, the J end lost 0 bases, and 19 bases lay between the germline ends. Germline loops: CDR1 SGHNT, CDR2 YENEEA. The CDR3 consists of 18 residues. This chain's CDR3 is CASSYHGKGAYSNQPQHF. As DNA, the CDR3 is TGTGCCAGCAGCTACCACGGAAAGGGAGCTTATAGCAATCAGCCCCAGCATTTT.

The rearrangement links TRBV5-5 to TRBJ1-2; 12 bases match TRBD1. Germline values: CDR1 SGHKS, CDR2 YYEKEE (reference sequence). After removal of 0 bases from V and 8 bases from J, the junction contained 5 bases not matched to a gene. There are 15 residues in the CDR3. The CDR3 protein is CASSLAGTGGQGYTF. CDR3 sequence (DNA): TGTGCCAGCAGCTTGGCGGGGACAGGGGGCCAAGGCTACACCTTC.

In DNA form, the CDR3 reads TGTGCCAGCAGCCCTTATATGGGGGGAAGCGATACGCAGTATTTT. Protein product: CASSPYMGGSDTQYF. V and J are TRBV11-2 and TRBJ2-3; D is possibly TRBD2 (6 bases). The CDR3 spans 15 residues. Germline lookup yields CDR1 SGHAT and CDR2 FQNNGV. V was clipped by 5 bases and J by 6 bases, with 18 bases between them.

Of note for this clone: Other DNA sequences within the sample encode an identical CDR3. The V and J genes are TRBV6-1 and TRBJ1-2; D gene unclear. The CDR3 covers 13 residues. Germline V lookup: CDR1 MNHNS, CDR2 SASEGT. V shed 1 base and J shed 4 bases, with 7 bases lying between them. CDR3 bases: TGTGCCAGCAGTGAAGGGACGGCCTATGGCTACACCTTC. Its translation: CASSEGTAYGYTF.

This clone was detected many times. Other DNA sequences in this sample translate to the same CDR3. The chain recombines TRBV6-5 with TRBJ2-7; D unresolved. From germline, CDR1 is MNHEY and CDR2 SVGAGI. This CDR3 comprises 12 residues. Deletions cut 5 bases from V and 0 bases from J, with 5 bases between. The CDR3 protein is CASSRTSYEQYF. CDR3 bases: TGTGCCAGCAGTCGGACCTCCTACGAGCAGTACTTC.

This clone was observed a few times. CDR3 sequence: CASGAGLYTF. The CDR3 nucleotides are TGTGCCAGCGGGGCAGGGCTATACACCTTC. The chain carries TRBV28 and TRBJ1-2, with D possibly TRBD1 on 5 matching bases. CDR3 size: 10 residues. V was shortened by 8 bases and J by 11 bases, with 12 bases between the two germline ends. CDR1 MDHEN and CDR2 SYDVKM come from the germline V gene.

The chain carries TRBV7-8 and TRBJ2-1; D remains ambiguous. The germline V gene encodes CDR1 SGHVS and CDR2 FQNEAQ. Trimming took 5 bases from V and 9 from J, leaving 8 bases between them. The CDR3 consists of 11 residues. CDR3 residues: CASSPPGEQFF. The DNA for the CDR3 is TGTGCCAGCAGCCCCCCCGGTGAGCAGTTCTTC. The full variable domain, completed using reference TRBV7-8 and TRBJ2-1, is GAGVSQSPRYKVAKRGQDVALRCDPISGHVSLFWYQQALGQGPEFLTYFQNEAQLDKSGLPSDRFFAERPEGSVSTLKIQRTQQEDSAVYLCASSPPGEQFFGPGTRLTVL.

This sequence joins TRBV11-2 and TRBJ1-3; D is unclear. Looked up from germline, CDR1 is SGHAT and CDR2 is FQNNGV. This CDR3 comprises 14 residues. The V end lost 5 bases, the J end lost 2 bases, and 10 bases lay between the germline ends. The CDR3 DNA reads TGTGCCAGCAGCCCGTCAGTCGCTGGAAACACCATATATTTT. Protein product: CASSPSVAGNTIYF.

Written as DNA, the CDR3 is TGTGCCAGCAGAACTAACACAGATACGCAGTATTTT. It codes for CASRTNTDTQYF. The chain links TRBV5-4 to TRBJ2-3; D is unresolved. The CDR3 extends over 12 amino acids. Between the trimmed V and J ends, which lost 5 bases and 2 bases, there was a span of 6 bases. The germline CDR1 and CDR2 sequences are SGHNT and YYREEE (reference sequence).

This clone was recorded a few times. The chain joins TRBV19 to TRBJ2-7; TRBD1 aligns across 8 bases. The CDR3 runs to 15 residues. J was trimmed by 2 bases and V by 5 bases; bases with no gene match: 8. Germline CDR1 is LNHDA and CDR2 is SQIVND (reference sequence). DNA of the CDR3: TGTGCCAGTAGTCCCAGAGGGGACAGGACCTACGAGCAGTACTTC. As protein: CASSPRGDRTYEQYF.

The gene calls are TRBV2 and TRBJ1-1, with 11 bases identical to TRBD1. The CDR3 has 17 amino acids. The V and J ends lost 4 bases and 4 bases, in that order; junction bases with no gene match: 11. CDR1 is SNHLY and CDR2 is FYNNEI in the germline V gene. For the CDR3, the DNA is TGTGCCAGCAGTGGGACAGGGGGCGCGAGTTTGAGCACTGAAGCTTTCTTT. Residues: CASSGTGGASLSTEAFF.

The chain is built from TRBV28 and TRBJ2-7, with D perhaps being TRBD1 or TRBD2 (5 bases each). The germline CDR1 and CDR2 sequences are MDHEN and SYDVKM. This CDR3 contains 15 residues. V was trimmed by 6 bases and J by 4 bases, leaving 19 bases between them. The CDR3 bases are TGTGCCAGCAGGCTGAGTCAGAGGGGATTTTACGAGCAGTACTTC. This codes for CASRLSQRGFYEQYF.

This clone turned up a few times. The genes are TRBV28 and TRBJ2-5; 13 bases align to TRBD2. V lost 5 bases and J lost 7; bases outside the gene matches: 13. The CDR3 spans 17 residues. Germline V gene sequence: CDR1 MDHEN, CDR2 SYDVKM. The CDR3 is CASSIRRTSGSHLTQYF. In DNA, the CDR3 is TGTGCCAGCAGTATCAGACGGACTAGCGGGAGTCATTTGACCCAGTACTTC.

V and J are TRBV6-6 and TRBJ2-5, with 7 nucleotides matching TRBD1. The CDR3 contains 12 residues. V lost 5 bases, J lost 3 bases, and 0 bases stayed unmatched. Germline CDR1 reads MNHNY; CDR2 reads SVGAGI (reference sequence). CDR3 amino acids: CASSGTEETQYF. CDR3 nucleotides: TGTGCCAGCAGTGGGACAGAAGAGACCCAGTACTTC.

The table lists this clone with many counts. This chain uses TRBV2 with TRBJ1-2, with 8 bases lining up with TRBD1. CDR1 is SNHLY and CDR2 is FYNNEI in the germline V gene. The V and J ends lost 6 bases and 6 bases, in that order; junction bases with no gene match: 6. The CDR3 has 13 amino acids. The CDR3 loop is CASRDRGEDGYTF. The CDR3 DNA reads TGTGCCAGCAGAGACAGGGGAGAAGATGGCTACACCTTC.

This clone came up a few times. The chain recombines TRBV28 with TRBJ2-7; D possibly corresponds to TRBD1 (5 bases). There are 15 residues in the CDR3. Germline V gene data show CDR1 as MDHEN and CDR2 as SYDVKM. Between the trimmed V and J ends, which lost 8 bases and 0 bases, there was a span of 17 bases. CDR3 loop: CASEGVRTRSYEQYF. The CDR3 DNA reads as TGTGCCAGCGAAGGGGTCAGGACACGCTCCTACGAGCAGTACTTC.

The chain carries TRBV7-9 and TRBJ2-7, with 7 nucleotides matching TRBD2. Per germline, CDR1 SEHNR and CDR2 FQNEAQ (reference sequence). Unmatched junction bases numbered 8, after V lost 4 bases and J lost 5 bases. The CDR3 has 14 amino acids. The CDR3 nucleotides are TGTGCCAGCAGCTCGGAAACTAGCGTCCACGAGCAGTACTTC. Protein product: CASSSETSVHEQYF.

This sequence joins TRBV25-1 and TRBJ2-2; 16 bases align to TRBD2. CDR3 length: 18 residues. Looked up from germline, CDR1 is MGHDK and CDR2 is SYGVNS. The ends lost 1 base at V and 7 bases at J; junction bases unmatched: 6. CDR3 in DNA: TGTGCCAGCAGTGAATTGGGGACTAGCGGGAGGGGTGTCGGGGAGCTGTTTTTT. Amino acid sequence: CASSELGTSGRGVGELFF.

The CDR3 region is CASRPTPGQGNTEAFF. The CDR3 DNA sequence: TGTGCCAGCAGACCTACGCCGGGACAGGGGAACACTGAAGCTTTCTTT. The V gene is TRBV28, the J gene TRBJ1-1, with 9 bases identical to TRBD1. Germline-derived CDR1 and CDR2 are MDHEN and SYDVKM. The CDR3 is 16 residues long. Trimming took 6 bases from V and 1 from J; bases not matched to a gene: 9.

This clone was detected a few times. The rearrangement uses TRBV19 and TRBJ1-1; D remains ambiguous. The CDR3 is 13 amino acids. Germline loops: CDR1 LNHDA, CDR2 SQIVND (reference sequence). V was trimmed by 10 bases and J by 5 bases, leaving 17 bases between them. The CDR3 is CATRSGGETEAFF. The CDR3 DNA reads as TGTGCCACCCGCTCAGGAGGAGAAACTGAAGCTTTCTTT.

This clone showed up just once. The chain couples TRBV11-2 to TRBJ2-7; TRBD2 matches at 8 bases. The CDR3 is 17 amino acids. CDR1 is SGHAT and CDR2 is FQNNGV in the germline V gene. V shed 2 bases and J 2 bases; nucleotides not matched to a gene: 11. The CDR3 here is CASSLIAGPTEAYEQYF. The CDR3 coding sequence is TGTGCCAGCAGCTTAATAGCGGGGCCGACGGAGGCCTACGAGCAGTACTTC. Based on the CDR3 plus reference TRBV11-2 and TRBJ2-7, the full variable domain is EAGVAQSPRYKIIEKRQSVAFWCNPISGHATLYWYQQILGQGPKLLIQFQNNGVVDDSQLPKDRFSAERLKGVDSTLKIQPAKLEDSAVYLCASSLIAGPTEAYEQYFGPGTRLTVT.

The rearrangement uses TRBV6-6 and TRBJ1-1; the D is unclear. The CDR3 is 13 amino acids. With 6 bases removed from V and 1 base from J, the gap between germline ends came to 9 bases. Per germline, CDR1 MNHNY and CDR2 SVGAGI (reference sequence). The CDR3 coding sequence is TGTGCCAGCAGCACCAATGAGAACACTGAAGCTTTCTTT. Translation gives CASSTNENTEAFF.

This chain joins TRBV19 and TRBJ2-6; possible D gene TRBD2, 5 bases. The CDR3 has 20 residues. V shed 0 bases and J shed 0 bases, with 18 bases lying between them. Per germline, CDR1 LNHDA and CDR2 SQIVND (reference sequence). DNA for the CDR3: TGTGCCAGTAGTATAGATCTGGTACGGACGGGGAGCTCTGGGGCCAACGTCCTGACTTTC. This codes for CASSIDLVRTGSSGANVLTF.